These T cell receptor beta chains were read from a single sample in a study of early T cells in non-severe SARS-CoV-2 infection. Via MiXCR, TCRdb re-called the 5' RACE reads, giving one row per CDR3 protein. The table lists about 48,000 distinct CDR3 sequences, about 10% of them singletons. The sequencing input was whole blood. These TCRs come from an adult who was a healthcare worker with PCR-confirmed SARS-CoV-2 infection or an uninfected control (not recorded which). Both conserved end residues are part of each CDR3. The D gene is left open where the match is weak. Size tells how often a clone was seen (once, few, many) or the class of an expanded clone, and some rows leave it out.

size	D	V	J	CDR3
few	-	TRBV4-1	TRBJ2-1	CASTERGGNYNEQFF
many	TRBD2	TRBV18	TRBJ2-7	CASSPPLGLAGVYEQYF
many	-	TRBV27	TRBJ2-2	CASSLRGPGAGELFF
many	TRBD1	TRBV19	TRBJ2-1	CASSLGTGGLNEQFF
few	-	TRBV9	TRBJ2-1	CASSVVDFSYNEQFF
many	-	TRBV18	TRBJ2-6	CASSPRGPSSGANVLTF
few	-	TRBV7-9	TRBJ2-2	CARQGDFSGNTGELFF
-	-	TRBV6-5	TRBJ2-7	CASRSSYEQYF
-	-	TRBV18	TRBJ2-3	CASSSGVGSTDTQYF
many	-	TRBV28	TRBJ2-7	CASGHYEQYF
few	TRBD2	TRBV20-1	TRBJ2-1	CSARDSLAGLNEQFF
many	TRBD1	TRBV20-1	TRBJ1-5	CSGLGQGGNQPQHF
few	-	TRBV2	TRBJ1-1	CASTGGYSNTEAFF
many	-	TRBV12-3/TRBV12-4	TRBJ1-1	CASSFGLTEAFF
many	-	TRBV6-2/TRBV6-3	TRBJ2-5	CASSRTGIQTQYF
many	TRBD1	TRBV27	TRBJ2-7	CASSGLDRGEQYF
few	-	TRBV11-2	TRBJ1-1	CASSSLPENTEAFF
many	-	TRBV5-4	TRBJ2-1	CASSLVGTREPREYNEQFF
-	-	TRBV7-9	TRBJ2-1	CASSLGGTSYNEQFF
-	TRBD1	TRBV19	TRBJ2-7	CASGRDRSYEQYF
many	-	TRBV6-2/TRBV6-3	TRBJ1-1	CASTPREGEAFF
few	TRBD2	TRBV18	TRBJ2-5	CASSPGLAHQETQYF
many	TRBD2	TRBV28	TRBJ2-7	CASSSPAGTRYEQYF